One and the same sample provided the 18 T cell receptor beta chains below, sequenced in a study of shared clonotypes between healthy human individuals. This table comes from immunoSEQ multiplex PCR, and its TCRdb copy is limited to in-frame clones, with some not included. The sample records about 2.4 million clones, 80% to 95% being singletons. Input material: naive CD4+ T cells from PBMCs. The sample's subset: CD45RA+ positively selected. Receptors were obtained from a man aged 18 to 30 in good health. Some clones in this sample may be carry-over from other donors' samples.

A note on this clone: This specimen includes other DNA sequences encoding the same CDR3. The chain is built from TRBV7-7 and TRBJ2-2; D unresolved. Deletions cut 1 base from V and 8 bases from J, with 5 bases between. Germline lookup yields CDR1 SSHAT and CDR2 FNYEAQ (reference sequence). The CDR3 has 12 amino acids. The CDR3 nucleotides read TGTGCCAGCAGCTTAGGGGTAGGGGAGCTGTTTTTT. This translates into CASSLGVGELFF. Full variable domain (remainder filled in from reference TRBV7-7 and TRBJ2-2): GAGVSQSPRYKVTKRGQDVTLRCDPISSHATLYWYQQALGQGPEFLTYFNYEAQPDKSGLPSDRFSAERPEGSISTLTIQRTEQRDSAMYRCASSLGVGELFFGEGSRLTVL.

The chain combines TRBV9 with TRBJ1-2; tentative D call: TRBD1 (6 bases). Deletions cut 3 bases from V and 4 bases from J, with 19 bases between. CDR3 length: 16 amino acids. CDR1 and CDR2 (germline): SGDLS, YYNGEE. CDR3 in DNA: TGTGCCAGCAGCGGGTCGCAGGGGTATCCTAGCTATGGCTACACCTTC. This gives the protein CASSGSQGYPSYGYTF.

This clone was detected only once. The chain links TRBV28 to TRBJ2-7; 8 bases fit TRBD2. Germline CDR1 is MDHEN and CDR2 is SYDVKM. The CDR3 length is 15 residues. J gave up 0 bases and V 7 bases, and 8 bases lay outside the gene matches. The CDR3, as DNA: TGTGCCAGCATCCCCGTGGCGGGGGGCTCCTACGAGCAGTACTTC. The encoded protein is CASIPVAGGSYEQYF.

This clone appeared once. The chain recombines TRBV10-3 with TRBJ1-2, with 7 positions matching TRBD1. The CDR3 length is 13 residues. With V trimmed by 7 bases and J by 3 bases, 5 bases remained unmatched. CDR1 ENHRY and CDR2 SYGVKD come from the germline V gene. The CDR3 DNA is TGTGCCATCACCGCAGGGGGTGACTATGGCTACACCTTC. This gives the protein CAITAGGDYGYTF.

The chain joins TRBV7-8 to TRBJ1-2; no clear D. V was pared by 1 base and J by 4 bases, with 10 bases between. The CDR3 is made up of 14 amino acids. Germline V CDR1 and CDR2: SGHVS, FQNEAQ. The CDR3 is CASSLGSAVYGYTF. The CDR3 coding sequence is TGTGCCAGCAGCTTAGGTTCGGCAGTCTATGGCTACACCTTC.

In its sample, this clone was seen once. DNA for the CDR3: TGCGCCAGCAGTGAGAGGCAGGGAGTTGGCATTCAGTACTTC. Its protein product is CASSERQGVGIQYF. J is TRBJ2-4 and V is TRBV10-1, with D tentatively TRBD1 or TRBD2 (5 bases each). This CDR3 is 14 amino acids long. Deletions cut 2 bases from V and 9 bases from J, with 14 bases between. Germline CDR1 WNHNN, CDR2 SYGVQD (reference sequence).

The chain has TRBV7-9 and TRBJ2-2; 7 nucleotides line up with TRBD1. Germline CDR1 reads SEHNR; CDR2 reads FQNEAQ (reference sequence). Trimming removed 5 bases from V and 3 bases from J; junction bases left unmatched: 9. CDR3 length: 16 amino acids. For the CDR3, the DNA is TGTGCCAGCAGCGATTGGGACAGACAATACACCGGGGAGCTGTTTTTT. This sequence encodes CASSDWDRQYTGELFF.

This chain uses TRBV9 with TRBJ2-5; TRBD1 might be the D (7 bases). Germline loops: CDR1 SGDLS, CDR2 YYNGEE. The V gene lost 4 bases and the J gene lost 5 bases, with 18 bases spanning the gap. This CDR3 has 15 residues. CDR3 in amino acids: CASSPGDRGLETQYF. The CDR3 DNA sequence: TGTGCCAGCAGCCCGGGGGATAGGGGGCTGGAGACCCAGTACTTC.

Comment on this clone: Other DNA variants within this sample encode the same CDR3. The rearrangement links TRBV5-1 to TRBJ2-7; D is uncertain. CDR3 length: 14 residues. The germline V gene encodes CDR1 SGHRS and CDR2 YFSETQ. Trimming pared 3 bases from V and 0 bases from J, leaving 10 bases between. The DNA for the CDR3 is TGCGCCAGCAGCTCGGCCCCCCCCTCCTACGAGCAGTACTTC. Translated: CASSSAPPSYEQYF.

The CDR3 region is CASVEWQGKIQFF. The CDR3 DNA reads as TGTGCCAGCGTAGAGTGGCAGGGGAAAATCCAGTTCTTC. V gene TRBV6-5 combines with J gene TRBJ2-1; D may be TRBD1 (6 bases). The CDR3 has 13 residues. Germline assignment: CDR1 MNHEY and CDR2 SVGAGI. V gave up 8 bases and J gave up 13 bases, with 21 bases separating them.

V is TRBV20-1 and J is TRBJ1-3; no firm D call. V was trimmed by 1 base and J by 8 bases, leaving 6 bases between them. Germline V CDR1 and CDR2: DFQATT, SNEGSKA (reference sequence). The CDR3 extends over 11 amino acids. The CDR3 loop is CSARVGDTIYF. CDR3 DNA: TGCAGTGCTAGAGTGGGAGACACCATATATTTT.

This clone was seen once. This rearrangement joins TRBV2 to TRBJ1-2; perhaps TRBD1 as D (6 bases). This CDR3 contains 15 residues. Per germline, CDR1 SNHLY and CDR2 FYNNEI. The ends were cut back, 6 bases at V and 3 bases at J, with 17 bases in the middle. The CDR3 spells CASSAPGAGYYGYTF. The CDR3 nucleotides are TGTGCCAGCAGCGCGCCAGGGGCGGGGTACTATGGCTACACCTTC. The full variable domain, rest sourced from reference TRBV2 and TRBJ1-2, is EPEVTQTPSHQVTQMGQEVILRCVPISNHLYFYWYRQILGQKVEFLVSFYNNEISEKSEIFDDQFSVERPDGSNFTLKIRSTKLEDSAMYFCASSAPGAGYYGYTFGSGTRLTVV.

The rearrangement uses TRBV19 and TRBJ1-4; D unclear. V shed 4 bases and J shed 7 bases, with 19 bases lying between them. The CDR3 has 16 residues. Germline V CDR1 and CDR2: LNHDA, SQIVND (reference sequence). The CDR3 loop is CASSNPGGPEGEKLFF. The CDR3 DNA sequence: TGTGCCAGTAGTAACCCAGGTGGGCCTGAAGGTGAAAAACTGTTTTTT.

The chain has TRBV7-3 and TRBJ2-1, with 11 bases that match TRBD2. The J segment lost 6 bases and the V segment lost 0 bases, leaving 16 bases of the junction unmatched. Germline V gives CDR1 SGHTA, CDR2 FQGTGA. This CDR3 is 20 amino acids long. The CDR3 coding sequence is TGTGCCAGCAGCTTAACTCGAGCGACTAGCGGGGATAAAAGGGCCAATGAGCAGTTCTTC. It encodes CASSLTRATSGDKRANEQFF.

The chain links TRBV6-5 to TRBJ1-4; no clear D gene. V lost 2 bases, J lost 4 bases, and 11 bases lay in between. CDR1 MNHEY and CDR2 SVGAGI come from the germline V gene. The CDR3 contains 15 residues. The chain's CDR3 is CASSYGRTLNEKLFF. CDR3 in DNA: TGTGCCAGCAGTTACGGGAGGACCCTTAATGAAAAACTGTTTTTT.

This chain uses TRBV5-1 with TRBJ2-7, with TRBD2 matching 11 bases. The length of the CDR3 is 15 residues. Germline loops: CDR1 SGHRS, CDR2 YFSETQ. V gave up 0 bases and J gave up 3 bases; unmatched junction bases: 2. DNA of the CDR3: TGCGCCAGCAGCTTGGAGACTAGCGGGGTCTACGAGCAGTACTTC. This sequence encodes CASSLETSGVYEQYF.

The chain has TRBV5-5 and TRBJ2-3; D not certain. V lost 4 bases, J lost 2 bases, and 17 bases lay in between. Germline V lookup: CDR1 SGHKS, CDR2 YYEKEE (reference sequence). This CDR3 contains 16 residues. CDR3 sequence reads: CASSGVVAAPTDTQYF. In DNA form, the CDR3 reads TGTGCCAGCAGCGGTGTGGTTGCGGCCCCCACAGATACGCAGTATTTT.

The gene calls are TRBV9 and TRBJ2-1, with 7 bases aligning to TRBD2. Germline lookup yields CDR1 SGDLS and CDR2 YYNGEE. Unmatched junction bases numbered 6, after V lost 0 bases and J lost 0 bases. This CDR3 is built from 17 residues. CDR3 sequence (DNA): TGTGCCAGCAGCGTAGTGGGAGGGCCCAGCTCCTACAATGAGCAGTTCTTC. Residues: CASSVVGGPSSYNEQFF.